The sequence of this TCR beta chain was determined in a study of blood T cells in healthy people across ages. Study-wide points: No conclusive comparison of naive versus antigen-experienced cells was possible with unsorted PBMCs.

Trimming pared 2 bases from V and 7 bases from J, leaving 14 bases between. The germline CDR1 and CDR2 sequences are DFQATT and SNEGSKA (reference sequence). The CDR3 consists of 13 residues. Ranging in age from roughly 6 to 90, the donors were healthy Caucasian individuals from Russia. A second roughly 6 to 12 cycle PCR used barcoded and J-beta primers. Every sample returned 2.5 million or more CDR3-containing paired-end reads. TCRdb reprocessed the 5' RACE reads via MiXCR and lists one record per CDR3 protein. The table lists 1.5 million to 1.9 million distinct CDR3 sequences, approximately 39% of them singletons. About this clonotype itself: Antigen unknown.

The specimen was blood. The V and J genes are TRBV20-1 and TRBJ1-2, with a possible D match to TRBD1 (5 bases). The TCR was taken from a woman younger than 35 in good health. The chain's CDR3 is CSARQGIGLGYTF. The DNA of the CDR3 is TGCAGTGCTAGACAGGGCATCGGTCTTGGCTACACCTTC.